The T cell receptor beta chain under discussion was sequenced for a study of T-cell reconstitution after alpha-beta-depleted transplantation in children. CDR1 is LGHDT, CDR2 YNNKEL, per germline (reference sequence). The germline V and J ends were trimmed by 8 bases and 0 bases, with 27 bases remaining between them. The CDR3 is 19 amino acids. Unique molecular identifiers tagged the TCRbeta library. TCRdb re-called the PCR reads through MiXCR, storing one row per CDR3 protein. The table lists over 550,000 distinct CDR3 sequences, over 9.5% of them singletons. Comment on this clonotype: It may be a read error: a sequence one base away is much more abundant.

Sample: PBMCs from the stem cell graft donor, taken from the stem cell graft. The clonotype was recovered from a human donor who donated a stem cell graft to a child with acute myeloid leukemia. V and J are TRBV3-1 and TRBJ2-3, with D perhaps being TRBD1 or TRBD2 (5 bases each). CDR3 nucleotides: TGTGCCAGCTGTGCGGCCCCAACAGGAGTGGACTTTAGCACAGATACGCAGTATTTT. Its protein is CASCAAPTGVDFSTDTQYF.